This T cell receptor beta chain was found in a study of blood T cell repertoires in COVID-19. As for the study in general: COVID-19 samples collected from the United States, Italy and Spain covered acute and convalescent phases. In each case, the material was cDNA or gDNA derived from T cells, B-cell-depleted T cells, or PBMCs.

This CDR3 spans 13 amino acids. Trimming stripped 9 bases from V and 3 bases from J, with 12 bases between. It was within 2 weeks before study entry that exposed participants met a COVID-19 case. Original data processing: Amplification of reference gene primers was used by the study to estimate nucleated cell counts. Libraries were prepared by immunoSEQ multiplex PCR; TCRdb keeps only in-frame clonotypes and omits some of them. The V and J calls and clone size were taken over from that table, and D and trimming were inferred from the DNA. The data hold about 280,000 clones, with around 83% observed a single time.

V gene TRBV12-3 or TRBV12-4 combines with J gene TRBJ2-1; D is possibly TRBD2 (6 bases). Material for sequencing was PBMCs or T cells enriched from blood (not recorded which). This sequence originates from a man aged 40-49 years who had been exposed to COVID-19. Here the CDR3 DNA reads TGTGCCAGTGCCGGGACTCTCTACAATGAGCAGTTCTTC. This translates into CASAGTLYNEQFF.